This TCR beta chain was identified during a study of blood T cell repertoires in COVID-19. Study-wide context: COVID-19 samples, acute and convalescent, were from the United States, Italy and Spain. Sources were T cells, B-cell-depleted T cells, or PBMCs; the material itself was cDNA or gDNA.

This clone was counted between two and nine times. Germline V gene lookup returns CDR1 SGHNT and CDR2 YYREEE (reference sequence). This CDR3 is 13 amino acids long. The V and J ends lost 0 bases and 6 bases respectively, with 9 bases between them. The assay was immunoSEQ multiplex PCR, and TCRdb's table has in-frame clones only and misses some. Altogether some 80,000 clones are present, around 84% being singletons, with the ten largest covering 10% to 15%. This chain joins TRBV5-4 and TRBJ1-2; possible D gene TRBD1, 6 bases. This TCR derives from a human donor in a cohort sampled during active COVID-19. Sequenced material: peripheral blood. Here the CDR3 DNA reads TGTGCCAGCAGCTTGGACAGGGCCCATGGCTACACCTTC. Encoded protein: CASSLDRAHGYTF.